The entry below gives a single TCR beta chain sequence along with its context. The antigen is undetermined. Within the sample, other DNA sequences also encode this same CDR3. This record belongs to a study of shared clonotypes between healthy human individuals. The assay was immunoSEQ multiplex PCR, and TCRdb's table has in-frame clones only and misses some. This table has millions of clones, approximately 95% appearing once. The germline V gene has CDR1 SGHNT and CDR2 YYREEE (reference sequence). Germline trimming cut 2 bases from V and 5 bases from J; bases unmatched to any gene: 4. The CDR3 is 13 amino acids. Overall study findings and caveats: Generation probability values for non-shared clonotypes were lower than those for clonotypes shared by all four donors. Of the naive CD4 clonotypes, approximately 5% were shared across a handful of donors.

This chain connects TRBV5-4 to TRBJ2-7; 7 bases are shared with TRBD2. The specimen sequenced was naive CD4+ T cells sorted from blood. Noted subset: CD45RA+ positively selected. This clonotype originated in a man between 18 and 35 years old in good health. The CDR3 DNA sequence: TGTGCCAGCAGCTTTGGGGGGAGGGACGAGCAGTACTTC. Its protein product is CASSFGGRDEQYF.